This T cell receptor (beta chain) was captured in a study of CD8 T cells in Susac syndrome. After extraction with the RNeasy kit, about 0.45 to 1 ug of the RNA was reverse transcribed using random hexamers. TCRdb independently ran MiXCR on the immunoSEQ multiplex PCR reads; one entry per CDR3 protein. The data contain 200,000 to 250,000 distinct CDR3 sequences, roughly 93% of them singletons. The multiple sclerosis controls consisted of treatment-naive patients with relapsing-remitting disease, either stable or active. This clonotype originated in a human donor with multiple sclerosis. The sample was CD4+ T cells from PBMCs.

CDR3 loop: CASSQEGPNGETQYF. The CDR3 DNA reads TGTGCCAGCAGCCAAGAGGGACCGAACGGGGAGACCCAGTACTTC. V usage is TRBV4-2 and J usage is TRBJ2-5, with D possibly being TRBD1 or TRBD2 (5 bases each). Trimming cost V 0 bases and J 5 bases, with 13 bases left between them. This CDR3 spans 15 amino acids. Germline CDR1 reads LGHNA; CDR2 reads YNFKEQ.